This T cell receptor beta chain was identified in a study of OX40 agonist ivuxolimab in advanced cancers. The V gene end was trimmed by 1 base and the J gene end by 6 bases; junction bases not matched to a gene: 5. Germline assignment: CDR1 SGHAT and CDR2 FQNNGV. The CDR3 loop spans 14 amino acids. TCRdb's copy holds only in-frame clones and misses some; the assay was immunoSEQ multiplex PCR. The sample has over 70,000 clones; roughly 90% are singletons. The sequencing used CD4+ or CD8+ T cells sorted from blood, collected in a trial of the OX40 agonist ivuxolimab. This chain links TRBV11-2 with TRBJ1-1, with 7 bases matching TRBD1. This TCR was sampled from an adult with an advanced solid tumor such as melanoma, head and neck, liver or kidney cancer. The CDR3 is CASSLVDQGAEAFF. Written as DNA, the CDR3 is TGTGCCAGCAGCTTAGTTGACCAGGGGGCTGAAGCTTTCTTT.